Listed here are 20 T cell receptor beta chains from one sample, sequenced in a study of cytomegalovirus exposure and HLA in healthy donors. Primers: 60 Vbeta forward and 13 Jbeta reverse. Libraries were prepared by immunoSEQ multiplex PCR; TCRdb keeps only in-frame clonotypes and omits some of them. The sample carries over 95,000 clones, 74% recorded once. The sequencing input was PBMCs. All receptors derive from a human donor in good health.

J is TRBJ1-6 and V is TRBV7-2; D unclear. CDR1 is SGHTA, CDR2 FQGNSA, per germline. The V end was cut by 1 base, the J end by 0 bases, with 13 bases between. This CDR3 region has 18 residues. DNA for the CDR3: TGTGCCAGCAGCTTAGATCTGGGCAGCAGCTCCTATAATTCACCCCTCCACTTT. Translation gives CASSLDLGSSSYNSPLHF.

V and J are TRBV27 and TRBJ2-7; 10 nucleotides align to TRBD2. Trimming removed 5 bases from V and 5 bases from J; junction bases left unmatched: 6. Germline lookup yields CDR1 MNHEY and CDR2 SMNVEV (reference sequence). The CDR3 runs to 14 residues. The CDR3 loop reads CASSPGLAYNEQYF. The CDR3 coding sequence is TGTGCCAGCAGTCCGGGACTAGCGTATAACGAGCAGTACTTC.

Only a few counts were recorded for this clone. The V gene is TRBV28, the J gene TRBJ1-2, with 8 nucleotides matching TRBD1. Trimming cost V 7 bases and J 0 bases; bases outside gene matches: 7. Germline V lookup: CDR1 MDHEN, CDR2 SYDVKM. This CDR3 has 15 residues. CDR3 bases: TGTGCCAGCACTTTGGGACAGGCGGCTAACTATGGCTACACCTTC. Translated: CASTLGQAANYGYTF.

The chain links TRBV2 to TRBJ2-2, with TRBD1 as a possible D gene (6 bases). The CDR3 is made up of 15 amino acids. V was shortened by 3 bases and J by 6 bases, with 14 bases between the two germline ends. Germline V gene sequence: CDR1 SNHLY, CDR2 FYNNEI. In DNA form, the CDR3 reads TGTGCCAGCAGTGATATGGGGGCCAACGCCGGGGAGCTGTTTTTT. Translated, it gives CASSDMGANAGELFF. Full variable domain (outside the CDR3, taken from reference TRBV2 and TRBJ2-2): EPEVTQTPSHQVTQMGQEVILRCVPISNHLYFYWYRQILGQKVEFLVSFYNNEISEKSEIFDDQFSVERPDGSNFTLKIRSTKLEDSAMYFCASSDMGANAGELFFGEGSRLTVL.

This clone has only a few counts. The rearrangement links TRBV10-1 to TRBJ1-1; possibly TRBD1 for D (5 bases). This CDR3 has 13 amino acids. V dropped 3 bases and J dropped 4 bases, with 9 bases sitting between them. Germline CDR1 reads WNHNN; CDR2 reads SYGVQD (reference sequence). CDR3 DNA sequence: TGCGCCAGCAGTGAATCCAGGGCCACTGAAGCTTTCTTT. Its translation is CASSESRATEAFF.

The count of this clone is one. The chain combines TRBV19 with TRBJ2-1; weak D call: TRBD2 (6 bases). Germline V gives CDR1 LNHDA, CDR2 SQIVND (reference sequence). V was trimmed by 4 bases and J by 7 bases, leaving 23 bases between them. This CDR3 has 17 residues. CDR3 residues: CASSTYLATQRGNEQFF. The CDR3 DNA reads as TGTGCCAGTAGTACCTACCTAGCGACCCAGAGGGGAAATGAGCAGTTCTTC.

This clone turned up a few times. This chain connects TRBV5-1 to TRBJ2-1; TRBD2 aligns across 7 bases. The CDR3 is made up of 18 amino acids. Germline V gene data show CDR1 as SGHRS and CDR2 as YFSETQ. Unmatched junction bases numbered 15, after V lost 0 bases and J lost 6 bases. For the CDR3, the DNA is TGCGCCAGCAGCTTGGTTGGTACTAGCGTAGCCAGATTCAATGAGCAGTTCTTC. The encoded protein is CASSLVGTSVARFNEQFF.

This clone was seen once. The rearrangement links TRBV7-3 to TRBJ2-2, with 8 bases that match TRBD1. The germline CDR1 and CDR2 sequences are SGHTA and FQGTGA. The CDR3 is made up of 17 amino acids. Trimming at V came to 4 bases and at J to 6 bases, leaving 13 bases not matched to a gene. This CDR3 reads CASSSRGGTGTAGELFF. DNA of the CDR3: TGTGCCAGCAGCTCCCGAGGGGGGACAGGCACCGCCGGGGAGCTGTTTTTT.

The DNA for the CDR3 is TGTGCCAGCAGTGAATGGGTGGGGGGGCTTGCGGATACGCAGTATTTT. Protein: CASSEWVGGLADTQYF. The chain couples TRBV6-1 to TRBJ2-3; tentatively, D is TRBD2 (7 bases). This CDR3 spans 16 amino acids. Germline-derived CDR1 and CDR2 are MNHNS and SASEGT. The V end lost 2 bases, the J end lost 6 bases, and 18 bases lay between the germline ends.

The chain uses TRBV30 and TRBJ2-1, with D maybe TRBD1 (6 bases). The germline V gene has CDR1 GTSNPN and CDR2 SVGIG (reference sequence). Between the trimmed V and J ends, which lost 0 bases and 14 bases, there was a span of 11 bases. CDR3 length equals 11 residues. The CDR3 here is CAWSVGAGEFF. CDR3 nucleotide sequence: TGTGCCTGGAGTGTAGGGGCAGGGGAGTTCTTC.

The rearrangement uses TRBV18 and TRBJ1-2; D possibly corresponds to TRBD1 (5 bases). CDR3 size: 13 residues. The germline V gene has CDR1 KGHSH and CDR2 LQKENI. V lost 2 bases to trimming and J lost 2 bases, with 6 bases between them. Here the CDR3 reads CASSPGGNYGYTF. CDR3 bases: TGTGCCAGCTCACCAGGGGGGAACTATGGCTACACCTTC.

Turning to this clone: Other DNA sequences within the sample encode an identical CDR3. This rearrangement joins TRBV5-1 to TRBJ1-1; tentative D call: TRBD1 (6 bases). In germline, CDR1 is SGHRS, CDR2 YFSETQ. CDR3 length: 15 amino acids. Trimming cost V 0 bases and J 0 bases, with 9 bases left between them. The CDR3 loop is CASSLGQGMNTEAFF. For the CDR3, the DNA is TGCGCCAGCAGCTTGGGGCAGGGGATGAACACTGAAGCTTTCTTT.

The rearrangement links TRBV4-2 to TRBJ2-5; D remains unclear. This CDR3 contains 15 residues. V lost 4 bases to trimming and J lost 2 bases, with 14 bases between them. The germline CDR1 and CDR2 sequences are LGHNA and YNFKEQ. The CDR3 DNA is TGTGCCAGCAGCCCTCGCCAAGAGTCGCAAGAGACCCAGTACTTC. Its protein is CASSPRQESQETQYF.

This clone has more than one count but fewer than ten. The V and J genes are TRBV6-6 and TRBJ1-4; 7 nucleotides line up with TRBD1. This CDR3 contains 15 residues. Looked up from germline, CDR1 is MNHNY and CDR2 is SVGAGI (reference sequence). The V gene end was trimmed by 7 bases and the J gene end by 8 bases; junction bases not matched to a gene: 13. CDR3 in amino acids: CASTFQSGGREKLFF. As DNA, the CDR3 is TGTGCCAGCACCTTTCAATCAGGGGGTAGGGAAAAACTGTTTTTT.

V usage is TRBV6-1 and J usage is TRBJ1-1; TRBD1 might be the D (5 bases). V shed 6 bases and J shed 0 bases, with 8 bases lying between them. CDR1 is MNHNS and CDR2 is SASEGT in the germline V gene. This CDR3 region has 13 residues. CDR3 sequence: CASRGVMNTEAFF. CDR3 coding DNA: TGTGCCAGCAGAGGGGTAATGAACACTGAAGCTTTCTTT.

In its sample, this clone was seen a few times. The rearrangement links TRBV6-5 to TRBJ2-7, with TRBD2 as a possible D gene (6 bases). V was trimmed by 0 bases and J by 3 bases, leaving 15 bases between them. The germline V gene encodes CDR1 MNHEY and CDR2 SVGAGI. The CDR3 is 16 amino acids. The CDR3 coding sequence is TGTGCCAGCAGTTACTCCCGTGGGGCGGGGCACTACGAGCAGTACTTC. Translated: CASSYSRGAGHYEQYF.

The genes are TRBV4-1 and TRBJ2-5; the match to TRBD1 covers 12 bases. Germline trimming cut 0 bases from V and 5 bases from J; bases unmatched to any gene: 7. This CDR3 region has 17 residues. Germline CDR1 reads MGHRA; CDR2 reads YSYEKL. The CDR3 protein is CASSQESGTGGAETQYF. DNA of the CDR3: TGCGCCAGCAGCCAAGAGAGCGGGACAGGGGGCGCGGAGACCCAGTACTTC.

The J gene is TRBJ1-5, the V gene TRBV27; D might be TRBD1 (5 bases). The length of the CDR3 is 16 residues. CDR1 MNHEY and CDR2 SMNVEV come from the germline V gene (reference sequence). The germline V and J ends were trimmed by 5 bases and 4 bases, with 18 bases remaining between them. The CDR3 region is CASSPSVGAGNQPQHF. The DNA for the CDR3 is TGTGCCAGCAGTCCCTCGGTTGGGGCTGGGAATCAGCCCCAGCATTTT.

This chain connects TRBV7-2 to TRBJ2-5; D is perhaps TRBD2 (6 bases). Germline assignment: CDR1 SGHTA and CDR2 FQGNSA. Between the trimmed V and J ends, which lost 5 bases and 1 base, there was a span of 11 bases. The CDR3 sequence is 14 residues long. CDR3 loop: CASSLGTVQETQYF. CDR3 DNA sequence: TGTGCCAGCAGCCTCGGGACTGTCCAAGAGACCCAGTACTTC.

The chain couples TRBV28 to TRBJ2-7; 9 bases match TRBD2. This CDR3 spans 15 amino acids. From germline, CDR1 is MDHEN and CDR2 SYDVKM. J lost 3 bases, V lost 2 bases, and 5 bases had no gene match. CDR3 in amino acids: CASSLGLAGHYEQYF. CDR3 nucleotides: TGTGCCAGCAGTTTAGGGCTAGCGGGACACTACGAGCAGTACTTC. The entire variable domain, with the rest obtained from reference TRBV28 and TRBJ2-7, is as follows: DVKVTQSSRYLVKRTGEKVFLECVQDMDHENMFWYRQDPGLGLRLIYFSYDVKMKEKGDIPEGYSVSREKKERFSLILESASTNQTSMYLCASSLGLAGHYEQYFGPGTRLTVT.